The present entry profiles one T cell receptor beta chain with its context. This clone was found once. The antigen it binds to is not known. The record has no base qualities; no much larger clone is one base away. This specimen comes from a study of OX40 agonist ivuxolimab in advanced cancers. Background for the entire study: The costimulatory receptor OX40 (CD134) was targeted by ivuxolimab, a fully human IgG2 agonistic monoclonal antibody. Intravenous ivuxolimab was administered to patients every 2 weeks at six dose levels: 0.01, 0.1, 0.3, 1.5, 3 and 10 mg/kg. Of the 50 or so patients in dose escalation, some 19 had hepatocellular carcinoma, about 15 had melanoma, 9 had renal cell carcinoma and 9 had head and neck cancer. In the dose-escalation cohort, 82.7% of patients were male, and the mean age was approximately 60 years, with a range of roughly 20 to 80. Patients were allowed to have had prior anti-PD-1, anti-PD-L1 or anti-CTLA-4 therapy, and approximately 41% of the dose-escalation patients had previously received checkpoint inhibitors. Partial responses occurred in three dose-escalation patients: two with cutaneous melanoma and one with hepatocellular carcinoma. The point of sequencing TCRbeta in the periphery was to test whether ivuxolimab changed TCR sequence diversity and drove clonal T-cell expansion. The paper describes the monotherapy dose-escalation part (N of about 54 patients) of the phase I trial of ivuxolimab. Study-level results and caveats: In partial responders in the 0.1-3.0 mg/kg groups, normalized peripheral clonal expansion was found to be among the lowest, especially among CD8+ T cells. At doses from 0.1 to 3.0 mg/kg, clonal expansion was seen in both CD4+ and CD8+ blood T cells between baseline and week 6. Which antigens the clonally expanded peripheral T cells were specific for was not determined. After ivuxolimab, more expanded clones were found on average in CD8+ T cells than in CD4+ T cells. Low levels of normalized T-cell clonal expansion were also seen in some patients who did not respond.

The trial excluded patients who had a history of autoimmune disease or were on systemic immunosuppression. Peripheral blood for TCR sequencing was collected from all dose cohorts at baseline, on cycle 4 day 1, and on cycle 7 day 1. Samples came from an open-label, multicenter, first-in-human phase I dose-escalation trial of ivuxolimab. The trial enrolled adults with locally advanced or metastatic head and neck squamous cell, hepatocellular, melanoma or renal cell carcinoma. Before TCR sequencing, CD4+ T cells and CD8+ T cells were sorted from peripheral blood as separate populations. Spanning cysteine to phenylalanine, the CDR3 consists of 14 amino acids. Solely the CDR3 DNA is kept, with 42 bases framed from the first base. CDR1 SGDLS and CDR2 YYNGEE are derived from the germline V gene. The germline ends are 9 bases apart after V is trimmed by 6 bases and J by 0 bases. For sequencing of the TCRbeta CDR3 region, genomic DNA was extracted from the sorted cells. The immunoSEQ Assay was used to sequence the TCRbeta CDR3 regions. TCRdb provides this immuneACCESS table in a form limited to in-frame rearrangements. Some clones are lacking; in checked studies, under half of them reflect an unresolved V gene, and why the rest are absent is not known. In all, the sample holds roughly 70,000 clones, and 85% to 90% of those were seen once. Together, the top ten hold about 2.2% of the sample.

This sample comprised CD4+ or CD8+ T cells sorted from blood, obtained in a trial of the OX40 agonist ivuxolimab. The receptor's source is an adult with an advanced solid tumor such as melanoma, head and neck, liver or kidney cancer. Recombination joined TRBV9 with TRBJ1-4, and perhaps TRBD1 as D gene, on 6 matching bases. The CDR3 region has the sequence CASNGDTTNEKLFF. In nucleotides, the sequence is TGTGCCAGCAATGGGGACACAACTAATGAAAAACTGTTTTTT.